This is a list of T cell receptor beta chains from one sample in a study of cytomegalovirus exposure and HLA in healthy donors. Using immunoSEQ multiplex PCR, the repertoire was profiled, and TCRdb retains in-frame clones only, with some absent. Here the sample spans 55,000 to 75,000 clones, approximately 94% being singletons. Material: PBMCs. The source of these receptors is a man younger than 35 in good health and CMV-seropositive. The CDR3 runs from the conserved cysteine through the conserved F or W.

V | CDR3
TRBV7-6 | CASSPGQENTEAFF
TRBV5-1 | CASSLSGVNQETQYF
TRBV9 | CASSALFGQGIAGYTF
TRBV5-1 | CASSLGDFSNQPQHF
TRBV4-2 | CASSQGASGGAGEQFF
TRBV9 | CASSPSLPGETQYF
TRBV10-1 | CASSSAGGPSGELFF
TRBV11-2 | CASGQGYEQYF
TRBV12-5 | CASGLSGGQPQHF
TRBV5-4 | CASSLKRERNNEQFF
TRBV12-1 | CASSFVAGIAYEQYF
TRBV6-1 | CASSPLEGGLGYTF
TRBV29-1 | CSVLAGGPTDTQYF
TRBV11-2 | CASSQRVNTQYF
TRBV19 | CASSPWGMEVPQHF
TRBV7-9 | CASRKGQGWGSNQPQHF
TRBV18 | CASSPVPDTLAKNIQYF
TRBV2 | CASSLNQPQHF
TRBV27 | CASSFGAGGVDTQYF
TRBV6-6 | CASSYSGQGASQPQHF
TRBV28 | CASSLSLTVSGNTIYF
TRBV5-1 | CASSLEGQGRSYNSPLHF
TRBV4-1 | CASSQDRLDREMLEQYF
TRBV4-1 | CASSQVRRTGGTDTQYF